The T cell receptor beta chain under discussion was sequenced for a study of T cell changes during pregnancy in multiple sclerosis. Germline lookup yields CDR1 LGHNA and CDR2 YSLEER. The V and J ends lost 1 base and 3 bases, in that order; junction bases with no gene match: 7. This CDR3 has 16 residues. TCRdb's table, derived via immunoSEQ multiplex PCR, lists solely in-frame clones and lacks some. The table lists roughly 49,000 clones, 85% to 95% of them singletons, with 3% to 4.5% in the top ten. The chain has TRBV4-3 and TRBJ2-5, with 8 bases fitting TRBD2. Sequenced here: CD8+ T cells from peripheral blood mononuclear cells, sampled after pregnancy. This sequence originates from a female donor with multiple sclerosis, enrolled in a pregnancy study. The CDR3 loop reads CASSQGVLADKETQYF. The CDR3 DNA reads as TGCGCCAGCAGCCAAGGGGTACTAGCGGATAAAGAGACCCAGTACTTC.